The 16 T cell receptor beta chains below come from one sample, sequenced in a study of blood T cell repertoires in COVID-19 (TCRdb year 2020). Library creation used the immunoSEQ multiplex PCR assay. In its TCRdb copy, this immuneACCESS table keeps in-frame sequences only and misses some clones. Where compared with another copy, unresolved V genes explain less than half of these, and the others have no known cause. The sample table lists just over 300,000 clones, over 85% of them with a count of one. Approximately 1.8% of the sample goes to the ten largest clones. Material for sequencing was peripheral blood. These receptors were taken from a woman in her twenties or thirties with COVID-19, enrolled during active disease.

CDR3 region: CASSDIAGAAGEAFF. CDR3 in DNA: TGTGCCAGCAGTGACATAGCAGGGGCAGCAGGTGAAGCTTTCTTT. The gene calls are TRBV2 and TRBJ1-1, with D possibly TRBD1 on 6 matching bases. The ends were cut back, 3 bases at V and 7 bases at J, with 18 bases in the middle. The CDR3 contains 15 residues. Per the germline V gene, CDR1 is SNHLY and CDR2 is FYNNEI.

This chain links TRBV30 with TRBJ1-6, with 9 positions matching TRBD1. The CDR3 spans 13 residues. The ends lost 5 bases at V and 10 bases at J; junction bases unmatched: 6. Germline-derived CDR1 and CDR2 are GTSNPN and SVGIG (reference sequence). The chain's CDR3 is CAWATGGWSPLHF. The DNA for the CDR3 is TGTGCCTGGGCCACAGGGGGCTGGTCACCCCTCCACTTT.

On this clone: The sample carries other DNA sequences with the same CDR3. The chain joins TRBV28 to TRBJ1-2; D is ambiguous. Germline CDR1 MDHEN, CDR2 SYDVKM. The V end was cut by 4 bases, the J end by 1 base, with 4 bases between. The CDR3 consists of 12 residues. CDR3 coding DNA: TGTGCCAGCAGTTCCGGTAACTATGGCTACACCTTC. This gives the protein CASSSGNYGYTF.

J is TRBJ1-2 and V is TRBV5-4; TRBD1 agrees at 8 bases. This CDR3 has 15 residues. The germline CDR1 and CDR2 sequences are SGHNT and YYREEE (reference sequence). V lost 2 bases and J lost 4; bases outside the gene matches: 7. CDR3 protein: CASSFRGRLTYGYTF. The CDR3 DNA sequence: TGTGCCAGCAGCTTCAGGGGGCGTTTAACCTATGGCTACACCTTC.

The chain combines TRBV7-9 with TRBJ1-2; D gene uncertain. Trimming removed 3 bases at V and 1 base at J, with 15 bases between. Germline CDR1 reads SEHNR; CDR2 reads FQNEAQ (reference sequence). The CDR3 length is 16 residues. Written as DNA, the CDR3 is TGTGCCAGCAGCTTTCTGGCAGGCAAATTTAACTATGGCTACACCTTC. Translation gives CASSFLAGKFNYGYTF.

The rearrangement links TRBV19 to TRBJ2-5; 8 bases are a match to TRBD2. CDR1 is LNHDA and CDR2 is SQIVND in the germline V gene (reference sequence). The CDR3 has 14 amino acids. The trim removed 5 bases at V and 3 bases at J, leaving 5 bases unmatched. The CDR3, as DNA: TGTGCCAGTAGTCCCACTAGCGGTAAAGAGACCCAGTACTTC. This gives the protein CASSPTSGKETQYF.

This rearrangement joins TRBV6-1 to TRBJ2-3, with D uncertain. The CDR3 is 15 residues long. Trimming took off 2 bases at V and 0 bases at J, with 9 bases between the two ends. Germline values: CDR1 MNHNS, CDR2 SASEGT. The CDR3 loop reads CASSESFYSTDTQYF. Written as DNA, the CDR3 is TGTGCCAGCAGTGAAAGCTTTTACAGCACAGATACGCAGTATTTT.

This clone was recorded once. The chain couples TRBV7-8 to TRBJ1-3; D may be TRBD1 (6 bases). CDR1 and CDR2 from the germline V gene are SGHVS and FQNEAQ. CDR3 length: 15 residues. V was pared by 0 bases and J by 4 bases, with 10 bases between. The CDR3 region is CASSLATGTGNTIYF. CDR3 sequence (DNA): TGTGCCAGCAGCTTAGCAACAGGGACGGGAAACACCATATATTTT.

CDR3 nucleotide sequence: TGTGCCAGCAGTTTAACAGGGAACTGGGGCTACACCTTC. Its translation: CASSLTGNWGYTF. The V call is TRBV28, the J call TRBJ1-2; TRBD1 is a possible D gene (6 bases). The CDR3 loop spans 13 amino acids. V was trimmed by 2 bases and J by 8 bases, leaving 12 bases between them. From germline, CDR1 is MDHEN and CDR2 SYDVKM.

V usage is TRBV7-8 and J usage is TRBJ2-3; the D gene is possibly TRBD1 (5 bases). V shed 5 bases and J shed 4 bases, with 13 bases lying between them. CDR3 length: 14 amino acids. Germline V gives CDR1 SGHVS, CDR2 FQNEAQ. The CDR3 region has the DNA TGTGCCAGCAGCCCCAGACAGAGTGCAGATACGCAGTATTTT. This gives the protein CASSPRQSADTQYF.

V is TRBV30 and J is TRBJ2-7; 9 bases align to TRBD1. The CDR3 runs to 14 residues. V lost 4 bases and J lost 2; bases outside the gene matches: 6. From germline, CDR1 is GTSNPN and CDR2 SVGIG (reference sequence). CDR3 nucleotides: TGTGCCTGGATGGACAGGGGTGTTACCTACGAGCAGTACTTC. Translated: CAWMDRGVTYEQYF.

V gene TRBV2 combines with J gene TRBJ1-2; no reliable D call. Trimming took 7 bases from V and 6 from J, leaving 12 bases between them. CDR1 and CDR2 from the germline V gene are SNHLY and FYNNEI. This CDR3 has 12 residues. CDR3 in amino acids: CASNIQVHGYTF. The CDR3 bases are TGTGCCAGCAATATTCAGGTCCATGGCTACACCTTC.

The CDR3 spells CAWGDLYNEQFF. CDR3 in DNA: TGTGCCTGGGGCGACTTGTACAATGAGCAGTTCTTC. The rearrangement links TRBV30 to TRBJ2-1; D is ambiguous. The CDR3 covers 12 residues. CDR1 is GTSNPN, CDR2 SVGIG, per germline (reference sequence). The ends were cut back, 5 bases at V and 4 bases at J, with 9 bases in the middle.

The J gene is TRBJ1-1, the V gene TRBV5-4, with D possibly being TRBD1 (6 bases). The V gene lost 0 bases and the J gene lost 10 bases, with 10 bases spanning the gap. The germline V gene has CDR1 SGHNT and CDR2 YYREEE (reference sequence). This CDR3 is 12 amino acids long. Here the CDR3 DNA reads TGTGCCAGCAGCTTGGAAGGGACAATAGCTTTCTTT. This gives the protein CASSLEGTIAFF.

The chain employs TRBV11-3 and TRBJ2-1; 13 bases align to TRBD2. Germline V lookup: CDR1 SGHNT, CDR2 YENEEA. The J segment lost 5 bases and the V segment lost 0 bases, leaving 4 bases of the junction unmatched. The CDR3 consists of 17 residues. The CDR3 DNA reads TGTGCCAGCAGCTTAGAACTAGCGGGGGGGCCCCACAATGAGCAGTTCTTC. The encoded protein is CASSLELAGGPHNEQFF. Full variable domain (outside the CDR3, taken from reference TRBV11-3 and TRBJ2-1): EAGVVQSPRYKIIEKKQPVAFWCNPISGHNTLYWYLQNLGQGPELLIRYENEEAVDDSQLPKDRFSAERLKGVDSTLKIQPAELGDSAVYLCASSLELAGGPHNEQFFGPGTRLTVL.

This chain uses TRBV9 with TRBJ1-1; D possibly corresponds to TRBD1 (5 bases). V lost 4 bases and J 4 bases, leaving 14 bases between the germline ends. CDR1 is SGDLS and CDR2 is YYNGEE in the germline V gene. The CDR3 runs 14 residues. The CDR3 sequence: CASSPGAVATEAFF. The CDR3 coding sequence is TGTGCCAGCAGCCCTGGGGCAGTCGCCACTGAAGCTTTCTTT.